This entry concerns a single T cell receptor (beta chain). Its antigen is as yet unknown. Germline and junction disagree at one end, which may indicate a read error. The data were obtained in a study of cytomegalovirus exposure and HLA in healthy donors. Study-level information: Genotyping showed 75% to 90% of almost 400 donors falling in the Caucasian-associated ancestry cluster.

With 60 Vbeta and 13 Jbeta primers, the PCR was carried out. Repertoires were generated with immunoSEQ multiplex PCR, while TCRdb's copy carries only in-frame clones and drops some. Among 95,000 to 100,000 clones listed, about 80% were seen once. The CDR3 has 15 amino acids. Germline V CDR1 and CDR2: MNHNS, SASEGT. Regarding the study as a whole: One later analysis reportedly identified an Asian-associated ancestry cluster that showed fewer N-insertions than the roughly 600-donor mean. When the data were analyzed later, several of the most significant clusters appeared to be linked to common viral pathogens.

The origin of this receptor is a man in his forties in good health and CMV-seronegative. The chain uses TRBV6-1 and TRBJ2-7, with a weak D call TRBD2 (7 bases). Sequencing was done on a sample of PBMCs. DNA for the CDR3: TGTGCCAGCAGGCACGGGGGGCAGGTCAGCTACGGGCAGTACTTC. Encoded protein: CASRHGGQVSYGQYF.